The entry that follows covers one T cell receptor beta chain sequence. Its specificity is not known. The people who gave samples were healthy Caucasians from Russia, aged roughly 6 to 95. These data are taken from a study of blood T cells in healthy people across ages. Primers used in a second PCR of roughly 6 to 11 cycles were a sample-barcoded 5' primer and a J-beta primer mix. TCRdb used MiXCR to reprocess the 5' RACE reads, holding one entry per CDR3 protein. Among about 780,000 distinct CDR3 sequences listed, roughly 24% were seen once. Study results and caveats: Among long-lived donors, naive CD4+ cells were more numerous and diversity higher than in aged donors.

The germline V gene has CDR1 SEHNR and CDR2 FQNEAQ (reference sequence). Trimming took 1 base from V and 7 from J; bases not matched to a gene: 7. CDR3 length equals 15 residues. The same data also went into a second study, on T cells of mothers and their children. That paper notes: Healthy Caucasian mothers, three in number, and their six children were the donors. Second-PCR amplification with M1S added sample barcodes and 2-4 random nucleotides.

The source is a boy aged 10-17 years in good health. The specimen was blood. This rearrangement joins TRBV7-9 to TRBJ2-4, with 7 bases aligning to TRBD2. Here the CDR3 reads CASSLDGLGLNIQYF. CDR3 nucleotides: TGTGCCAGCAGCTTAGATGGACTAGGGTTGAACATTCAGTACTTC.